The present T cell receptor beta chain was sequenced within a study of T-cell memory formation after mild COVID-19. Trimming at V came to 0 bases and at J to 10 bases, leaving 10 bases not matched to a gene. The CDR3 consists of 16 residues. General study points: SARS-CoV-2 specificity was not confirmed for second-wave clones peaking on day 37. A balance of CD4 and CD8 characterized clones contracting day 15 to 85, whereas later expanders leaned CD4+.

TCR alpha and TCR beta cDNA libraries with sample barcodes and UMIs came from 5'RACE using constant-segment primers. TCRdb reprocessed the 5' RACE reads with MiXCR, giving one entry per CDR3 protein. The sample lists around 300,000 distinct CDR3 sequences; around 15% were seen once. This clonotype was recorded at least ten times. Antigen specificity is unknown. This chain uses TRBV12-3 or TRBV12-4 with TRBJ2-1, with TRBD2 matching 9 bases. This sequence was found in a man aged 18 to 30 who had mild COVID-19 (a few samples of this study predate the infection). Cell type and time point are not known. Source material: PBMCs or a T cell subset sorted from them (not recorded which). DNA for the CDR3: TGTGCCAGCAGTTTAGCCCGAGCGGGGGGTCGTGAGGAGCAGTTCTTC. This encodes CASSLARAGGREEQFF.